The 19 T cell receptor beta chains below all came from one sample that was sequenced in a study of CD4 T cells in relation to SARS-CoV-2 and coronaviruses (dated by TCRdb to about 2021). Their recognized antigens are unknown. The library was built by means of the immunoSEQ multiplex PCR assay. TCRdb took over this immuneACCESS table, retaining in-frame rearrangements with V and J assigned. Such tables are incomplete; in checked studies, under half of the missing clones stem from an unresolved V gene, and the remainder is unexplained. The sample includes 20,000 to 25,000 clones, with around 76% observed a single time. In total, the top ten clones hold roughly 12% of the sample. CD4+ T cells from unexposed donors were collected before the COVID-19 pandemic (2011-2018). After 10 to 11 days of culture, CD4+ T cells were isolated with the EasySep CD4+ T cell isolation kit. Input material: CD4+ T cells from PBMCs, cultured in vitro. Every receptor here comes from a human donor in good health.

This clone came up once. The CDR3 DNA reads as TGTGCCATCAGTATCCTGGACAGGGGGAACGAGCAGTACTTC. Its translation: CAISILDRGNEQYF. The V and J genes are TRBV10-3 and TRBJ2-7; 10 bases map to TRBD1. Germline CDR1 ENHRY, CDR2 SYGVKD. J lost 5 bases, V lost 5 bases, and 6 bases had no gene match. The CDR3 runs to 14 residues.

This clone was seen only a few times. This sequence joins TRBV24-1 and TRBJ2-3; D is perhaps TRBD1 (5 bases). Germline V gene data show CDR1 as KGHDR and CDR2 as SFDVKD. The CDR3 has 14 amino acids. Trimming left V 7 bases short and J 4 bases short, with 14 bases between. CDR3 sequence reads: CATSPRQRSDTQYF. The CDR3 DNA reads as TGTGCCACCAGCCCGCGACAGAGATCAGATACGCAGTATTTT.

The chain couples TRBV13 to TRBJ2-1; 15 positions agree with TRBD2. The germline CDR1 and CDR2 sequences are PRHDT and FYEKMQ (reference sequence). This CDR3 is 15 amino acids long. The V segment lost 5 bases and the J segment 9 bases; nucleotides outside the gene matches: 5. CDR3 loop: CASSRTSGRASEQFF. The DNA for the CDR3 is TGTGCCAGCAGCCGGACTAGCGGGAGGGCCAGTGAGCAGTTCTTC.

The chain recombines TRBV18 with TRBJ1-2, with 7 bases aligning to TRBD1. CDR1 KGHSH and CDR2 LQKENI come from the germline V gene. The CDR3 loop spans 14 amino acids. V shed 6 bases, J shed 3 bases, and the junction held 7 bases outside the gene matches. In nucleotides, the CDR3 is TGTGCCAGCTCGTCCGGGACAGACTACTATGGCTACACCTTC. Protein product: CASSSGTDYYGYTF.

The chain couples TRBV7-2 to TRBJ2-1; D is ambiguous. Trimming removed 3 bases from V and 9 bases from J, with 6 bases in between. The CDR3 loop spans 11 amino acids. Germline V gene lookup returns CDR1 SGHTA and CDR2 FQGNSA. As DNA, the CDR3 is TGTGCCAGCAGCTTCAGTGTTGAGCAGTTCTTC. Its translation: CASSFSVEQFF. Full variable domain (remainder filled in from reference TRBV7-2 and TRBJ2-1): GAGVSQSPSNKVTEKGKDVELRCDPISGHTALYWYRQSLGQGLEFLIYFQGNSAPDKSGLPSDRFSAERTGGSVSTLTIQRTQQEDSAVYLCASSFSVEQFFGPGTRLTVL.

The chain's CDR3 is CASSQESGFLFSYEQYF. The CDR3 DNA reads as TGCGCCAGCAGCCAAGAATCGGGGTTCCTTTTTTCCTACGAGCAGTACTTC. This chain links TRBV4-1 with TRBJ2-7; D might be TRBD2 (5 bases). CDR3 length equals 17 residues. Per germline, CDR1 MGHRA and CDR2 YSYEKL. Between the trimmed V and J ends, which lost 0 bases and 1 base, there was a span of 16 bases.

The J gene is TRBJ2-3, the V gene TRBV7-9; no clear D gene. The germline gives CDR1 SEHNR, CDR2 FQNEAQ (reference sequence). Trimming removed 5 bases at V and 2 bases at J, with 17 bases between. The CDR3 is made up of 16 amino acids. Written as DNA, the CDR3 is TGTGCCAGCAGCCCCCCCCTTGAGAGGAACACAGATACGCAGTATTTT. This encodes CASSPPLERNTDTQYF.

As DNA, the CDR3 is TGCGCCAGCAGCCAAGAAAGGACTATGACAGATACGCAGTATTTT. This sequence encodes CASSQERTMTDTQYF. The rearrangement uses TRBV4-1 and TRBJ2-3, with D maybe TRBD2 (6 bases). This CDR3 is 15 amino acids long. Germline CDR1 MGHRA, CDR2 YSYEKL. Trimming took 0 bases from V and 3 from J, leaving 10 bases between them.

The chain combines TRBV6-1 with TRBJ1-3; no definite D call. The CDR3 consists of 12 residues. The ends were cut back, 2 bases at V and 1 base at J, with 0 bases in the middle. CDR1 is MNHNS and CDR2 is SASEGT in the germline V gene. The CDR3 DNA follows: TGTGCCAGCAGTGAATCTGGAAACACCATATATTTT. As protein: CASSESGNTIYF.

The chain uses TRBV5-6 and TRBJ2-2, with 8 bases aligning to TRBD2. The junction had 10 bases not matched to a gene; V was cut back by 4 bases and J by 5 bases. The CDR3 spans 16 residues. The germline V gene encodes CDR1 SGHDT and CDR2 YYEEEE. CDR3 amino acids: CASSPLRLAGTGELFF. The CDR3 bases are TGTGCCAGCAGCCCCTTGCGGCTAGCGGGTACCGGGGAGCTGTTTTTT. Using reference TRBV5-6 and TRBJ2-2 for the parts outside the CDR3, the full variable domain is DAGVTQSPTHLIKTRGQQVTLRCSPKSGHDTVSWYQQALGQGPQFIFQYYEEEERQRGNFPDRFSGHQFPNYSSELNVNALLLGDSALYLCASSPLRLAGTGELFFGEGSRLTVL.

The V call is TRBV5-4, the J call TRBJ1-2; TRBD1 might be the D (6 bases). The CDR3 totals 14 residues. Trimming stripped 3 bases from V and 4 bases from J, with 13 bases between. Germline loops: CDR1 SGHNT, CDR2 YYREEE (reference sequence). The CDR3 reads CASSSFQGTYGYTF. In DNA form, the CDR3 reads TGTGCCAGCAGCTCATTCCAGGGGACCTATGGCTACACCTTC.

This chain uses TRBV15 with TRBJ1-1; the D is unclear. Between the trimmed V and J ends, which lost 0 bases and 5 bases, there was a span of 4 bases. CDR1 and CDR2 from the germline V gene are LNHNV and YYDKDF (reference sequence). The CDR3 spans 12 residues. CDR3 DNA: TGTGCCACCAGCAGAGATACAACTGAAGCTTTCTTT. Its protein product is CATSRDTTEAFF.

The V and J genes are TRBV18 and TRBJ2-2; weak D call: TRBD1 (6 bases). Germline CDR1 and CDR2: KGHSH and LQKENI. V was pared by 2 bases and J by 3 bases, with 13 bases between. This CDR3 has 16 residues. The CDR3 DNA follows: TGTGCCAGCTCACCAAACCAGGGGCTGGACACCGGGGAGCTGTTTTTT. Translating it yields CASSPNQGLDTGELFF.

The rearrangement uses TRBV5-1 and TRBJ2-7; 9 bases align to TRBD2. Germline V gene data show CDR1 as SGHRS and CDR2 as YFSETQ. J gave up 4 bases and V 0 bases, and 2 bases lay outside the gene matches. The CDR3 extends over 14 amino acids. The CDR3 nucleotides read TGCGCCAGCAGCTTGGATGCGGGAGGGTACGAGCAGTACTTC. This sequence encodes CASSLDAGGYEQYF.

The chain couples TRBV6-6 to TRBJ2-3; no clear D. With 4 bases removed from V and 6 bases from J, the gap between germline ends came to 11 bases. In germline, CDR1 is MNHNY, CDR2 SVGAGI (reference sequence). This CDR3 has 13 amino acids. The CDR3 DNA reads as TGTGCCAGCAGTTTACCATCAAGGGATACGCAGTATTTT. Translating gives CASSLPSRDTQYF.

J is TRBJ2-1 and V is TRBV5-4; the D gene is possibly TRBD2 (5 bases). Trimming pared 1 base from V and 5 bases from J, leaving 7 bases between. The CDR3 sequence is 13 residues long. CDR1 and CDR2 from the germline V gene are SGHNT and YYREEE (reference sequence). The DNA of the CDR3 is TGTGCCAGCAGCTTGCGGGGTAACAATGAGCAGTTCTTC. Its protein product is CASSLRGNNEQFF.

CDR3 sequence (DNA): TGTGCCAGCAGCCCAGGGGGCTGGGACTACGAGCAGTACTTC. It codes for CASSPGGWDYEQYF. The V gene is TRBV7-2, the J gene TRBJ2-7; 8 nucleotides agree with TRBD1. From germline, CDR1 is SGHTA and CDR2 FQGNSA. The CDR3 runs 14 residues. The V gene end was trimmed by 5 bases and the J gene end by 3 bases; junction bases not matched to a gene: 6.

This chain links TRBV21-1 with TRBJ2-1. TRBV21-1 is tagged as a pseudogene. The CDR3 covers 13 residues. CDR3 residues: CASSKGVSNEQFF. The CDR3 DNA sequence: TGTGCCAGCAGCAAAGGGGTGAGTAATGAGCAGTTCTTC.

This clone was observed once. The genes are TRBV6-1 and TRBJ1-1; the match to TRBD1 covers 8 bases. This CDR3 spans 14 amino acids. Germline CDR1 reads MNHNS; CDR2 reads SASEGT. Unmatched junction bases numbered 2, after V lost 2 bases and J lost 3 bases. The DNA for the CDR3 is TGTGCCAGCAGTGAACAGGGGGCCGACACTGAAGCTTTCTTT. As protein: CASSEQGADTEAFF.